The sequence of this T cell receptor (beta chain) was determined in a study of cytomegalovirus exposure and HLA in healthy donors. The PCR had 60 Vbeta and 13 Jbeta primers. Only in-frame clones appear in the TCRdb table, and some are missing; sequencing was by immunoSEQ multiplex PCR. The data hold roughly 100,000 clones, with roughly 80% observed a single time. The junction had 9 bases not matched to a gene; V was cut back by 3 bases and J by 7 bases. The CDR3 runs 14 residues. The V gene's germline CDR1 is SGHTA and CDR2 FQGNSA. This clonotype was sampled from a woman aged 40-49 years in good health and CMV-seronegative. The J gene is TRBJ2-7, the V gene TRBV7-2, with 7 bases aligning to TRBD1. The specimen was PBMCs. The CDR3 DNA reads TGTGCCAGCAGCTTTTCGACAGGGAGTAGAGAGCAGTACTTC. Its translation: CASSFSTGSREQYF.